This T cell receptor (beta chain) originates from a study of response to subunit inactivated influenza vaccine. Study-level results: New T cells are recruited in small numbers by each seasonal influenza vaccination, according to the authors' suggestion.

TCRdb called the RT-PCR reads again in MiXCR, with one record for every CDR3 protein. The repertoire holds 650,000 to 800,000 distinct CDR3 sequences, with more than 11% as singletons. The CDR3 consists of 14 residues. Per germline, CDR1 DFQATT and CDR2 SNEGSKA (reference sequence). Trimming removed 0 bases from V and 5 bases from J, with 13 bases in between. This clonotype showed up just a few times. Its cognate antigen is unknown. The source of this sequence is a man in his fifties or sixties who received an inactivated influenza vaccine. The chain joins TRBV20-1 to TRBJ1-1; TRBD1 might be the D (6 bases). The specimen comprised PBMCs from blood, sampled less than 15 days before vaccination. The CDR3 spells CSARDFRQGTEAFF. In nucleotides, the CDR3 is TGCAGTGCTAGAGATTTCAGGCAGGGGACTGAAGCTTTCTTT.